The present T cell receptor beta chain was sequenced within a study of control samples from healthy donors and cancer patients. This clone was seen a few times. TCRdb's copy holds only in-frame clones and misses some; the assay was immunoSEQ multiplex PCR. The table has about 94,000 clones, around nine tenths seen once. V gave up 8 bases and J gave up 2 bases; unmatched junction bases: 10. Germline V CDR1 and CDR2: SGHVS, FNYEAQ. This CDR3 is built from 15 residues. The chain links TRBV7-6 to TRBJ2-3; 7 bases fit TRBD2. The TCR sequence derives from a woman between 18 and 29 years old in good health. The sequenced material came from blood. The CDR3 coding sequence is TGTGCCAGCTCCGGGTGGGGGGGAACCACAGATACGCAGTATTTT. It encodes CASSGWGGTTDTQYF.